The TCR beta chain under discussion was sequenced for a study of identical twins. Study results and caveats: Partly confounded zero-insertion analyses could result from invariant MAIT and iNKT cells.

Of note for this clonotype: What it binds is unknown.

TCRdb redid the calling of the 5' RACE reads with MiXCR, one entry per CDR3 protein. The profile shows hundreds of thousands of distinct CDR3 sequences, 9% to 15% of them singletons. These data were also reused for a study on yellow fever vaccine responses in identical twins. That investigation notes: Convergence reportedly seemed to mark part of the twins' vaccine T cell response, with personalization marking the rest.

The TCR was taken from a woman aged 18-29 years in good health. Sequencing input: PBMCs.

CDR3 protein: CASSWSGGDYHEQYV. The CDR3 DNA sequence: TGTGCCAGCAGCTGGAGCGGGGGGGATTACCACGAGCAGTACGTC. The chain combines TRBV11-2 with TRBJ2-7, with 10 nucleotides matching TRBD2. With 4 bases clipped from V and 5 bases from J, the junction kept 8 bases outside the gene matches. Germline V gene sequence: CDR1 SGHAT, CDR2 FQNNGV. The CDR3 runs to 15 residues.